This TCR beta chain came from a study of tumor-infiltrating lymphocytes in localized non-small cell lung cancer. At the level of the study: Several tumor histologies, both smoking statuses, and some post-neoadjuvant chemotherapy samples were included.

Repertoires were generated with immunoSEQ multiplex PCR, while TCRdb's copy carries only in-frame clones and drops some. The table records some 8,100 clones, roughly 63% of them present only once. The V and J ends lost 7 bases and 3 bases respectively, with 10 bases between them. CDR3 length: 13 amino acids. Germline assignment: CDR1 SNHLY and CDR2 FYNNEI. This clone turned up a few times. Its target is unknown. Study-wide points: Immunotypes IM1 and IM2 had similar TCR-derived T-cell fractions. TCRbeta sequencing showed higher T cell infiltration in tumors than uninvolved lung.

The material sequenced was uninvolved lung tissue not adjacent to the tumor. V is TRBV2 and J is TRBJ1-5; D remains ambiguous. This TCR was sampled from a human donor with non-small cell lung cancer. CDR3 nucleotide sequence: TGTGCCAGCACATCCCAGTCCAATCAGCCCCAGCATTTT. Translation: CASTSQSNQPQHF.